Following are 25 T cell receptor beta chains from one sample sequenced in a study of identical twins. Each CDR3 protein gets one entry after TCRdb re-called the 5' RACE reads with MiXCR. The sample lists some 97,000 distinct CDR3 sequences; around 5.5% were seen once. The specimen was memory T cells sorted from blood. All receptors come from a woman between 50 and 59 years old in good health.

This clonotype was counted at least ten times. The rearrangement uses TRBV3-1 and TRBJ2-3; D gene ambiguous. Germline loops: CDR1 LGHDT, CDR2 YNNKEL (reference sequence). This CDR3 spans 17 amino acids. Trimming cost V 1 base and J 0 bases, with 14 bases left between them. The CDR3 DNA sequence: TGTGCCAGCAGCCAAGTGGTCGGCGGTACTAGCACAGATACGCAGTATTTT. Residues: CASSQVVGGTSTDTQYF.

This clonotype was recorded a few times. The chain recombines TRBV7-2 with TRBJ2-1; D not certain. Germline lookup yields CDR1 SGHTA and CDR2 FQGNSA. This CDR3 comprises 13 residues. V was pared by 1 base and J by 3 bases, with 4 bases between. CDR3 protein: CASSLGYYNEQFF. CDR3 sequence (DNA): TGTGCCAGCAGCTTAGGATACTACAATGAGCAGTTCTTC.

In its sample, this clonotype was seen many times. The chain carries TRBV29-1 and TRBJ2-2; 8 bases match TRBD1. The CDR3 is 14 amino acids. Germline CDR1 SQVTM, CDR2 ANQGSEA. J lost 7 bases, V lost 3 bases, and 7 bases had no gene match. CDR3 bases: TGCAGCGTTGATGGCCAGGGGGCGGGCGGGGAGCTGTTTTTT. This encodes CSVDGQGAGGELFF.

This clonotype was seen repeatedly, ten times or more. The chain combines TRBV4-1 with TRBJ2-1, with D tentatively TRBD2 (5 bases). CDR3 length: 15 amino acids. V was shortened by 1 base and J by 9 bases, with 16 bases between the two germline ends. Germline-derived CDR1 and CDR2 are MGHRA and YSYEKL. CDR3 region: CASSQGREGPGEQFF. The CDR3 region has the DNA TGCGCCAGCAGCCAAGGTCGAGAGGGCCCGGGTGAGCAGTTCTTC.

This clonotype was seen ten or more times. This chain links TRBV7-8 with TRBJ2-1, with 8 bases fitting TRBD2. This CDR3 spans 14 amino acids. Looked up from germline, CDR1 is SGHVS and CDR2 is FQNEAQ. Germline trimming cut 1 base from V and 12 bases from J; bases unmatched to any gene: 8. In nucleotides, the CDR3 is TGTGCCAGCAGCTTAGATGGAGCGGGAGAGGGGCAGTTCTTC. This sequence encodes CASSLDGAGEGQFF.

This clonotype was seen at least ten times. The V gene is TRBV12-3 or TRBV12-4, the J gene TRBJ2-2; D is unresolved. V was cut by 5 bases and J by 2 bases, with 9 bases left in between. This CDR3 is built from 14 residues. CDR3 residues: CASSPQANTGELFF. The CDR3 coding sequence is TGTGCCAGCAGTCCCCAGGCCAACACCGGGGAGCTGTTTTTT.

At least ten counts were recorded for this clonotype. The chain has TRBV9 and TRBJ2-1; no definite D call. Trimming shortened V by 0 bases and J by 12 bases, and 10 bases separated the two germline ends. CDR1 SGDLS and CDR2 YYNGEE come from the germline V gene. The CDR3 loop spans 12 amino acids. This CDR3 reads CASSVAVPPQFF. The CDR3 nucleotides are TGTGCCAGCAGCGTAGCAGTCCCCCCGCAGTTCTTC.

This clonotype was seen repeatedly, ten times or more. The rearrangement uses TRBV20-1 and TRBJ2-5; 13 positions agree with TRBD2. The germline V gene encodes CDR1 DFQATT and CDR2 SNEGSKA (reference sequence). Trimming cost V 0 bases and J 4 bases; bases outside gene matches: 11. The CDR3 has 18 residues. This CDR3 reads CSARDDGLAGDEGETQYF. The CDR3 DNA sequence: TGCAGTGCTAGAGATGACGGACTAGCGGGAGACGAAGGAGAGACCCAGTACTTC.

This clonotype was observed at least ten times. The chain has TRBV5-5 and TRBJ2-1; TRBD2 matches at 16 bases. V dropped 6 bases and J dropped 9; count of bases not matched to a gene: 6. The CDR3 spans 15 residues. Germline V CDR1 and CDR2: SGHKS, YYEKEE (reference sequence). The CDR3 DNA reads TGTGCCAGCATCCCGGGACTAGCGGGAGGGGTTGAGCAGTTCTTC. Translated: CASIPGLAGGVEQFF.

This clonotype occurred many times. This chain links TRBV20-1 with TRBJ2-4; 12 bases are shared with TRBD1. Germline V lookup: CDR1 DFQATT, CDR2 SNEGSKA (reference sequence). CDR3 length: 14 amino acids. V lost 5 bases to trimming and J lost 6 bases; unmatched junction nucleotides: 5. The CDR3 loop is CSAPGTGGLNIQYF. CDR3 DNA: TGCAGTGCTCCCGGGACAGGGGGCCTAAACATTCAGTACTTC.

This clonotype came up many times. The V gene is TRBV15, the J gene TRBJ2-2, with D unresolved. The V gene's germline CDR1 is LNHNV and CDR2 YYDKDF (reference sequence). The CDR3 totals 13 residues. V lost 5 bases and J 6 bases, leaving 10 bases between the germline ends. Here the CDR3 reads CATSLGPAGELFF. The CDR3 coding sequence is TGTGCCACCAGCCTAGGGCCAGCCGGGGAGCTGTTTTTT.

This clonotype was seen many times. The chain carries TRBV7-8 and TRBJ2-2; the match to TRBD2 covers 10 bases. V was pared by 1 base and J by 1 base, with 6 bases of the junction left unmatched. The CDR3 consists of 18 residues. CDR1 and CDR2 from the germline V gene are SGHVS and FQNEAQ. The CDR3 DNA follows: TGTGCCAGCAGCTTAGAGTCCCTAGCGGGAGAGAACACCGGGGAGCTGTTTTTT. Translated, it gives CASSLESLAGENTGELFF.

J is TRBJ2-7 and V is TRBV11-3, with D possibly matching TRBD2 (6 bases). The ends were cut back, 0 bases at V and 0 bases at J, with 15 bases in the middle. CDR1 and CDR2 from the germline V gene are SGHNT and YENEEA. The CDR3 extends over 17 amino acids. CDR3 sequence: CASSLDTSRLSSYEQYF. CDR3 in DNA: TGTGCCAGCAGCTTAGATACTAGCCGACTCAGCTCCTACGAGCAGTACTTC.

This rearrangement joins TRBV5-4 to TRBJ2-7; 10 bases are a match to TRBD2. V trimming: 0 bases; J trimming: 7 bases; junction bases outside the gene matches: 1. The germline V gene encodes CDR1 SGHNT and CDR2 YYREEE (reference sequence). CDR3 length equals 13 residues. The CDR3 spells CASSLVLAGEQYF. DNA of the CDR3: TGTGCCAGCAGCTTGGTACTAGCGGGGGAGCAGTACTTC.

This clonotype came up many times. The chain uses TRBV3-1 and TRBJ1-2; weak D call: TRBD1 (5 bases). V shed 4 bases and J shed 8 bases, with 17 bases lying between them. CDR1 and CDR2 (germline): LGHDT, YNNKEL (reference sequence). The CDR3 contains 14 residues. CDR3 nucleotides: TGTGCCAGCAGCCCCCCGGGACGCCTAGCCGGCTACACCTTC. The encoded protein is CASSPPGRLAGYTF.

V and J are TRBV30 and TRBJ2-1; no reliable D call. V shed 1 base and J shed 10 bases, with 11 bases lying between them. The CDR3 totals 12 residues. Germline V gene data show CDR1 as GTSNPN and CDR2 as SVGIG (reference sequence). The CDR3 protein is CAWSELANEQFF. The CDR3 DNA reads TGTGCCTGGAGTGAATTAGCCAACGAGCAGTTCTTC.

At least ten counts were recorded for this clonotype. V gene TRBV4-1 combines with J gene TRBJ2-5; D gene uncertain. V lost 0 bases to trimming and J lost 1 base, with 6 bases between them. This CDR3 contains 14 residues. Germline loops: CDR1 MGHRA, CDR2 YSYEKL. CDR3 DNA: TGCGCCAGCAGCCAAGATGAAACCCAAGAGACCCAGTACTTC. Protein: CASSQDETQETQYF.

This clonotype was counted at least ten times. The rearrangement joins TRBV3-1 to TRBJ2-1, with D perhaps assigned TRBD1 or TRBD2 (5 bases each). The CDR3 consists of 14 residues. Between the trimmed V and J ends, which lost 4 bases and 14 bases, there was a span of 21 bases. Looked up from germline, CDR1 is LGHDT and CDR2 is YNNKEL (reference sequence). CDR3 amino acids: CASSPGAKTYFKFF. CDR3 nucleotide sequence: TGTGCCAGCAGCCCCGGGGCAAAAACGTATTTCAAGTTCTTC.

This clonotype was detected many times. This chain links TRBV20-1 with TRBJ1-5, with a tentative D call TRBD1 (6 bases). CDR1 is DFQATT and CDR2 is SNEGSKA in the germline V gene (reference sequence). Trimming took off 7 bases at V and 5 bases at J, with 18 bases between the two ends. This CDR3 is 14 amino acids long. Here the CDR3 reads CSGIEGGLDQPQHF. DNA of the CDR3: TGCAGTGGCATAGAGGGGGGGCTGGATCAGCCCCAGCATTTT.

This clonotype was recorded many times. The V call is TRBV20-1, the J call TRBJ2-3, with D tentatively TRBD1 (5 bases). This CDR3 spans 12 amino acids. Germline CDR1 is DFQATT and CDR2 is SNEGSKA (reference sequence). Trimming removed 5 bases from V and 4 bases from J, with 10 bases in between. CDR3 coding DNA: TGCAGTGCTGCCCCCAGGGCAGATACGCAGTATTTT. The encoded protein is CSAAPRADTQYF.

This clonotype appeared a few times. The chain uses TRBV11-3 and TRBJ2-2, with 8 bases aligning to TRBD1. Germline CDR1 is SGHNT and CDR2 is YENEEA. This CDR3 comprises 15 residues. Unmatched junction bases numbered 8, after V lost 5 bases and J lost 6 bases. The CDR3 DNA sequence: TGTGCCAGCAGCCGTCGGACAGGGAATTCCGGGGAGCTGTTTTTT. Its protein is CASSRRTGNSGELFF.

The sample holds many counts of this clonotype. This chain uses TRBV12-3 or TRBV12-4 with TRBJ2-1, with D possibly TRBD1 on 6 matching bases. The germline V and J ends were trimmed by 3 bases and 15 bases, with 15 bases remaining between them. The CDR3 is made up of 12 amino acids. CDR3 coding DNA: TGTGCCAGCAGTTTGGCAACGGGACACGGGTTCTTC. It encodes CASSLATGHGFF.

There are many counts of this clonotype. V usage is TRBV7-2 and J usage is TRBJ2-1, with 15 bases fitting TRBD2. J lost 12 bases, V lost 4 bases, and 7 bases had no gene match. Germline V gene lookup returns CDR1 SGHTA and CDR2 FQGNSA. CDR3 length: 15 residues. The CDR3 is CASSYGLAGGRGQFF. CDR3 nucleotide sequence: TGTGCCAGCAGCTACGGACTAGCGGGAGGGCGGGGGCAGTTCTTC.

In this sample, this clonotype turned up many times. The genes are TRBV5-1 and TRBJ2-1; tentatively, D is TRBD2 (6 bases). CDR3 length: 14 amino acids. V dropped 7 bases and J dropped 0 bases, with 11 bases sitting between them. Germline loops: CDR1 SGHRS, CDR2 YFSETQ. The CDR3 DNA reads as TGCGCCAGCGGTAGCGGAGGCTCCTACAATGAGCAGTTCTTC. Translated: CASGSGGSYNEQFF. Full variable domain (missing parts from reference TRBV5-1 and TRBJ2-1): KAGVTQTPRYLIKTRGQQVTLSCSPISGHRSVSWYQQTPGQGLQFLFEYFSETQRNKGNFPGRFSGRQFSNSRSEMNVSTLELGDSALYLCASGSGGSYNEQFFGPGTRLTVL.

This clonotype was observed many times. CDR3: CSAAGTSFSYNEQFF. DNA for the CDR3: TGCAGTGCTGCCGGGACTAGTTTCTCCTACAATGAGCAGTTCTTC. This chain connects TRBV20-1 to TRBJ2-1; TRBD2 matches 8 bases. J was trimmed by 0 bases and V by 5 bases; bases with no gene match: 6. CDR1 is DFQATT and CDR2 is SNEGSKA in the germline V gene (reference sequence). CDR3 length equals 15 residues.